The entry below describes one TCR beta chain. The data derive from a study of control samples from healthy donors and cancer patients. Germline assignment: CDR1 SGHAT and CDR2 FQNNGV. Deletions cut 5 bases from V and 7 bases from J, with 12 bases between. CDR3 length: 12 amino acids. Here immunoSEQ multiplex PCR was the method, and the copy in TCRdb shows in-frame clones only, minus some. The sample lists around 150,000 clones; 88% were seen once. The receptor was isolated from a man aged 18 to 30 in good health. This chain uses TRBV11-2 with TRBJ2-7; tentative D call: TRBD2 (6 bases). Sequencing input: blood. Written as DNA, the CDR3 is TGTGCCAGCAGCCGGGTTGCGGGGGAGCAGTACTTC. Its protein product is CASSRVAGEQYF.